The rows below give T cell receptor beta chains drawn from one sample of a study of T cells after yellow fever vaccination. TCRdb used MiXCR to reprocess the 5' RACE reads, holding one entry per CDR3 protein. The data contain 200,000 to 300,000 distinct CDR3 sequences, approximately 12% of them singletons. Sequences were derived from CD4+ T cells sorted from PBMCs, sampled 45 days after the yellow fever booster vaccination. Receptor source: a young man who received the YFV17D yellow fever vaccine. The CDR3 runs from the conserved cysteine through the conserved F or W. A D gene is named only where the DNA matches it firmly. Part of the rows lack a size; the others show once, few, many or a class for expanded clones.

D: TRBD2
size: NA
J: TRBJ2-2
V: TRBV7-8
DNA: TGTGCCAGCAGCTTAGGGCTTAGCGGGATAGGTCCCGGGGAGCTGTTTTTT
CDR3: CASSLGLSGIGPGELFF

D: TRBD1
size: NA
J: TRBJ1-2
V: TRBV14
DNA: TGTGCCAGCAGCCCAAGACAGGGTGATGGCTACACCTTC
CDR3: CASSPRQGDGYTF

D: NA
size: many
J: TRBJ2-3
V: TRBV6-1
DNA: TGTGCCAGCAGGGGGACCCCGGGAGATACGCAGTATTTT
CDR3: CASRGTPGDTQYF

D: NA
size: many
J: TRBJ2-5
V: TRBV20-1
DNA: TGCAGTGCCCGAAGAAGCACCAGGCGAGAGACCCAGTACTTC
CDR3: CSARRSTRRETQYF

D: TRBD1
size: once
J: TRBJ1-2
V: TRBV12-3/TRBV12-4
DNA: TGTGCCAGCACCGTGACAGGGGCCTATGGCTACACCTTC
CDR3: CASTVTGAYGYTF

D: TRBD2
size: many
J: TRBJ2-3
V: TRBV3-1
DNA: TGTGCCAGCAGCCCGACTAGCGGGAGTTCAGATACGCAGTATTTT
CDR3: CASSPTSGSSDTQYF

D: NA
size: many
J: TRBJ1-6
V: TRBV25-1
DNA: TGTGCCAGCAGTGAACAGGGCCTTTCACCCCTCCACTTT
CDR3: CASSEQGLSPLHF

D: TRBD2
size: NA
J: TRBJ2-1
V: TRBV10-3
DNA: TGTGCCATAGGACTAGCGGGTTTCAATGAGCAGTTCTTC
CDR3: CAIGLAGFNEQFF

D: TRBD2
size: NA
J: TRBJ2-7
V: TRBV20-1
DNA: TGCAGTCTAGCGGGAGGGTCCTACGAGCAGTACTTC
CDR3: CSLAGGSYEQYF

D: NA
size: NA
J: TRBJ1-2
V: TRBV19
DNA: TGTGCCAGTAGTTCCTCGGGGAGGGGGACCTCGGCTAACTATGGCTACACCTTC
CDR3: CASSSSGRGTSANYGYTF

D: NA
size: NA
J: TRBJ2-5
V: TRBV29-1
DNA: TGCAGCGTTTCAGGGGGAGGGGTCCAAGAGACCCAGTACTTC
CDR3: CSVSGGGVQETQYF

D: TRBD2
size: NA
J: TRBJ2-5
V: TRBV5-1
DNA: TGCGCCAGCAGGGGGAACCTAGCGGGAGAGACCCAGTACTTC
CDR3: CASRGNLAGETQYF

D: NA
size: NA
J: TRBJ2-3
V: TRBV5-1
DNA: TGCGCCAGCAGCTTAAGACGCACAGATACGCAGTATTTT
CDR3: CASSLRRTDTQYF

D: NA
size: few
J: TRBJ2-1
V: TRBV6-2/TRBV6-3
DNA: TGTGCCAGCAGTCTGCTAGCACCTGAATACAATGAGCAGTTCTTC
CDR3: CASSLLAPEYNEQFF

D: NA
size: few
J: TRBJ1-2
V: TRBV9
DNA: TGTGCCAGCAGCGTAGGCCAGGACTATGGCTACACCTTC
CDR3: CASSVGQDYGYTF

D: TRBD2
size: NA
J: TRBJ2-1
V: TRBV12-3/TRBV12-4
DNA: TGTGCCAGTACCCCGGGACTAGCGGACCACAATGAGCAGTTCTTC
CDR3: CASTPGLADHNEQFF

D: TRBD2
size: few
J: TRBJ2-7
V: TRBV14
DNA: TGTGCCAGCAGCCCTCAGACTAGCGGGGGCTCCTACGAGCAGTACTTC
CDR3: CASSPQTSGGSYEQYF

D: TRBD1
size: few
J: TRBJ1-1
V: TRBV12-3/TRBV12-4
DNA: TGTGCCAGCAGTTTAGGGACAGGGCTGAGCACTGAAGCTTTCTTT
CDR3: CASSLGTGLSTEAFF

D: NA
size: NA
J: TRBJ2-1
V: TRBV20-1
DNA: TGCAGTGCTAGAGTCGACAGTTACAATGAGCAGTTCTTC
CDR3: CSARVDSYNEQFF